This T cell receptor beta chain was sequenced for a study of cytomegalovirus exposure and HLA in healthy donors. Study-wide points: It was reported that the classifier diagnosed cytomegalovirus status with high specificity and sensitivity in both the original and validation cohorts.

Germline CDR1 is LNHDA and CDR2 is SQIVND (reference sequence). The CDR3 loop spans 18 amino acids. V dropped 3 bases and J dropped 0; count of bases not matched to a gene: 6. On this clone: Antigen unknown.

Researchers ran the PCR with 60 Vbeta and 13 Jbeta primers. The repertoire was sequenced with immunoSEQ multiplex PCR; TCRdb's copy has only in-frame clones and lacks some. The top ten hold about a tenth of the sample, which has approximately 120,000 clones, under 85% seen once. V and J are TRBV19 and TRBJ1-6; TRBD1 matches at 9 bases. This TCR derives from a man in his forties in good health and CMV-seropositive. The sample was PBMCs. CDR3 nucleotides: TGTGCCAGTAGTATTATGGGGACAGGGAGCTCCTATAATTCACCCCTCCACTTT. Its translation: CASSIMGTGSSYNSPLHF.